The 23 T cell receptor beta chains below were found in one sample sequenced in a study of circulating CD8 cells and anti-PD-1 response in melanoma. Each library started from about 15 ng of total RNA using the QIAseq Immune Repertoire TCR panel. TCRdb fed the reads into MiXCR, producing one record per CDR3 protein. The data show about 1,300 distinct CDR3 sequences, about a tenth seen once. Sorting of live CD3+CD8+TCRalphabeta+ cells by PD-1 and/or TIGIT gave four subsets. The sequences come from CD8+ T cells from PBMCs, collected at baseline or after one month of anti-PD-1 therapy (not recorded which). Receptor source: a human donor with melanoma.

This clonotype is deemed medium-sized. The chain carries TRBV27 and TRBJ2-7; D ambiguous. Germline V gene lookup returns CDR1 MNHEY and CDR2 SMNVEV (reference sequence). The ends were cut back, 3 bases at V and 4 bases at J, with 13 bases in the middle. This CDR3 contains 14 residues. CDR3 residues: CASSLVGNGYEQYF. The CDR3 nucleotides read TGTGCCAGCAGTTTGGTGGGGAATGGGTACGAGCAGTACTTC.

By frequency in the sample, this clonotype is medium-sized. The chain joins TRBV12-5 to TRBJ2-1, with 7 bases aligning to TRBD2. Trimming cost V 2 bases and J 4 bases; bases outside gene matches: 2. The CDR3 length is 14 residues. Germline V gene lookup returns CDR1 LGHNT and CDR2 FRNRAP. The CDR3 loop reads CASGLLAEYNEQFF. The CDR3 DNA follows: TGTGCTAGTGGTTTGCTAGCGGAATACAATGAGCAGTTCTTC.

On this clonotype: A much larger clone differs by one base, so this may be a read error. The chain combines TRBV27 with TRBJ2-7; D might be TRBD2 (6 bases). CDR1 is MNHEY and CDR2 is SMNVEV in the germline V gene (reference sequence). V was shortened by 3 bases and J by 6 bases, with 12 bases between the two germline ends. The CDR3 length is 13 residues. CDR3 protein: CASSFGGESEQYF. DNA of the CDR3: TGTGCCAGCAGTTTTGGAGGGGAAAGCGAGCAGTACTTC.

As concerns this clonotype: This sequence may be a read error, since a much larger clone differs from it by one base. J is TRBJ1-2 and V is TRBV19; D is unclear. Germline V gives CDR1 LNHDA, CDR2 SQIVND (reference sequence). V dropped 9 bases and J dropped 8 bases, with 16 bases sitting between them. The CDR3 is made up of 12 amino acids. In nucleotides, the CDR3 is TGTGCCAGCGGATCAGTCTCATACGGCTACACCTTC. This translates into CASGSVSYGYTF.

Judged by abundance, this clonotype is medium-sized. The chain employs TRBV5-4 and TRBJ2-5, with D maybe TRBD2 (6 bases). Germline V gene sequence: CDR1 SGHNT, CDR2 YYREEE (reference sequence). CDR3 length: 15 amino acids. The V end was cut by 4 bases, the J end by 4 bases, with 17 bases between. In DNA, the CDR3 is TGTGCCAGCAGCCTGGGTTTCGGGGGAGGAGAGACCCAGTACTTC. It specifies CASSLGFGGGETQYF.

By share of the sample, this clonotype is large. V usage is TRBV19 and J usage is TRBJ1-1; TRBD1 is a possible D gene (6 bases). V was pared by 5 bases and J by 0 bases, with 13 bases between. Looked up from germline, CDR1 is LNHDA and CDR2 is SQIVND (reference sequence). The CDR3 runs 15 residues. The CDR3 reads CASSQGLHMNTEAFF. CDR3 nucleotides: TGTGCCAGTAGTCAGGGGCTACACATGAACACTGAAGCTTTCTTT.

This clonotype is medium-sized. The chain recombines TRBV19 with TRBJ2-1; D unresolved. The CDR3 totals 13 residues. V shed 4 bases and J shed 4 bases, with 8 bases lying between them. Germline V CDR1 and CDR2: LNHDA, SQIVND (reference sequence). CDR3 nucleotides: TGTGCCAGTAGTACAGCCCTATACAATGAGCAGTTCTTC. This translates into CASSTALYNEQFF.

By sample fraction, this clonotype is medium-sized. The V and J genes are TRBV12-3 or TRBV12-4 and TRBJ2-3, with unresolved D. The CDR3 has 12 amino acids. V was shortened by 3 bases and J by 5 bases, with 6 bases between the two germline ends. The CDR3, as DNA: TGTGCCAGCAGTTTTTTTGGAGATACGCAGTATTTT. As protein: CASSFFGDTQYF.

By its share, this clonotype is medium-sized. The chain joins TRBV6-2 or TRBV6-3 to TRBJ2-7; unclear D gene. The CDR3 totals 13 residues. The germline gives CDR1 MNHEY, CDR2 SVGEGT. V lost 3 bases and J lost 4, with 10 bases in between. CDR3 region: CASSYPWGYEQYF. CDR3 nucleotides: TGTGCCAGCAGTTATCCGTGGGGATACGAGCAGTACTTC.

This clonotype appeared a few times. The gene calls are TRBV20-1 and TRBJ2-7; no clear D. Trimming took 3 bases from V and 9 from J, leaving 21 bases between them. Per the germline V gene, CDR1 is DFQATT and CDR2 is SNEGSKA (reference sequence). The CDR3 loop spans 14 amino acids. This CDR3 is CSARVENQYLGQYF. CDR3 bases: TGCAGTGCTAGGGTCGAGAACCAATATCTCGGGCAGTACTTC.

A word on this clonotype: A read error may explain this, as a much larger clone is one base away. Without the conserved terminal phenylalanine or tryptophan, this CDR3 likely stems from a read error. J is TRBJ2-1 and V is TRBV12-3 or TRBV12-4; D gene unclear. The CDR3 has 12 residues. Trimming removed 3 bases at V and 4 bases at J, with 4 bases between. In nucleotides, the CDR3 is TGTGCCAGCAGTTTTATTTACAATGAGCAGTTCCTC. As protein: CASSFIYNEQFL.

Sample share makes this clonotype large. In DNA form, the CDR3 reads TGTGCCAGTAGTATCCAGGCCCAAGAGACCCAGTACTTC. It codes for CASSIQAQETQYF. The chain joins TRBV19 to TRBJ2-5, with D unclear. This CDR3 has 13 amino acids. CDR1 is LNHDA and CDR2 is SQIVND in the germline V gene (reference sequence). V was cut by 3 bases and J by 1 base, with 6 bases left in between.

By share, this clonotype ranks as medium-sized. This chain connects TRBV7-9 to TRBJ1-1; no clear D gene. V dropped 1 base and J dropped 4 bases, with 1 base sitting between them. The CDR3 consists of 11 residues. Germline CDR1 and CDR2: SEHNR and FQNEAQ (reference sequence). The CDR3 region has the DNA TGTGCCAGCAGCTTAGGCACTGAAGCTTTCTTT. Protein: CASSLGTEAFF. The full variable domain, its missing parts supplied by reference TRBV7-9 and TRBJ1-1, is DTGVSQNPRHKITKRGQNVTFRCDPISEHNRLYWYRQTLGQGPEFLTYFQNEAQLEKSRLLSDRFSAERPKGSFSTLEIQRTEQGDSAMYLCASSLGTEAFFGQGTRLTVV.

The chain combines TRBV6-5 with TRBJ2-7; 9 bases fit TRBD1. CDR3 length: 12 amino acids. Trimming took 4 bases from V and 12 from J; bases not matched to a gene: 7. Germline CDR1 MNHEY, CDR2 SVGAGI. CDR3 region: CASSSFGTGPYF. Here the CDR3 DNA reads TGTGCCAGCAGTTCCTTTGGGACAGGGCCGTACTTC.

This clonotype was seen a few times. The chain employs TRBV2 and TRBJ2-2, with D possibly TRBD2 on 6 matching bases. V was shortened by 7 bases and J by 3 bases, with 9 bases between the two germline ends. This CDR3 is 13 amino acids long. Per germline, CDR1 SNHLY and CDR2 FYNNEI. CDR3 residues: CASTGTHTGELFF. DNA for the CDR3: TGTGCCAGCACCGGGACTCACACCGGGGAGCTGTTTTTT.

Within the sample, this clonotype is large. The chain uses TRBV9 and TRBJ2-2, with 9 positions matching TRBD2. V was pared by 0 bases and J by 7 bases, with 7 bases of the junction left unmatched. The germline V gene has CDR1 SGDLS and CDR2 YYNGEE. This CDR3 spans 16 amino acids. CDR3 loop: CASSVGDSGRFGELFF. The CDR3 DNA follows: TGTGCCAGCAGCGTAGGGGATAGCGGGAGATTCGGGGAGCTGTTTTTT.

In its sample, this clonotype is medium-sized. The chain is built from TRBV19 and TRBJ1-4; 7 nucleotides match TRBD1. This CDR3 contains 14 residues. Germline CDR1 LNHDA, CDR2 SQIVND (reference sequence). V shed 3 bases and J 8 bases; nucleotides not matched to a gene: 6. DNA for the CDR3: TGTGCCAGTAGTATGTACAGGGGCGGCGAAAAACTGTTTTTT. It encodes CASSMYRGGEKLFF. Full variable domain (rest looked up from reference TRBV19 and TRBJ1-4): DGGITQSPKYLFRKEGQNVTLSCEQNLNHDAMYWYRQDPGQGLRLIYYSQIVNDFQKGDIAEGYSVSREKKESFPLTVTSAQKNPTAFYLCASSMYRGGEKLFFGSGTQLSVL.

This clonotype is categorized as medium-sized. The chain joins TRBV19 to TRBJ2-1; D uncertain. V shed 7 bases and J shed 6 bases, with 13 bases lying between them. This CDR3 spans 13 amino acids. CDR1 and CDR2 from the germline V gene are LNHDA and SQIVND (reference sequence). CDR3 in DNA: TGTGCCAGTACCTCAGACCCCACCAATGAGCAGTTCTTC. Amino acid sequence: CASTSDPTNEQFF.

By sample fraction, this clonotype is large. This chain uses TRBV9 with TRBJ2-1; D remains ambiguous. The germline gives CDR1 SGDLS, CDR2 YYNGEE. This CDR3 region has 14 residues. The V gene lost 9 bases and the J gene lost 4 bases, with 17 bases spanning the gap. The CDR3 DNA is TGTGCCACCCGGCTCCTCCCCGAATACAATGAGCAGTTCTTC. This sequence encodes CATRLLPEYNEQFF.

In its sample, this clonotype is medium-sized. The rearrangement links TRBV27 to TRBJ1-1, with D tentatively TRBD1 (6 bases). Between the trimmed V and J ends, which lost 2 bases and 4 bases, there was a span of 14 bases. Looked up from germline, CDR1 is MNHEY and CDR2 is SMNVEV (reference sequence). The CDR3 loop spans 15 amino acids. The CDR3 sequence is CASSLARDIPTEAFF. In nucleotides, the CDR3 is TGTGCCAGCAGTTTAGCCCGGGACATACCCACTGAAGCTTTCTTT.

Sample share makes this clonotype medium-sized. This rearrangement joins TRBV9 to TRBJ2-3; 9 bases match TRBD1. Germline assignment: CDR1 SGDLS and CDR2 YYNGEE. V shed 3 bases, J shed 3 bases, and the junction held 8 bases outside the gene matches. This CDR3 has 16 residues. The CDR3 loop reads CASSGLGDRGTDTQYF. The CDR3, as DNA: TGTGCCAGCAGCGGCCTAGGAGACAGGGGGACAGATACGCAGTATTTT.

This clonotype was counted only a few times. V is TRBV27 and J is TRBJ2-2, with no clear D. V lost 8 bases and J 2 bases, leaving 12 bases between the germline ends. The germline V gene encodes CDR1 MNHEY and CDR2 SMNVEV (reference sequence). CDR3 size: 14 residues. CDR3 region: CASLSYYNTGELFF. CDR3 nucleotide sequence: TGTGCCAGCTTGTCGTATTATAACACCGGGGAGCTGTTTTTT.

Relative to its sample, this clonotype is medium-sized. At one end the junction does not follow the germline gene, possibly because of a read error. This sequence joins TRBV5-8 and TRBJ2-2; D is tentatively TRBD1 or TRBD2 (6 bases each). CDR3 length: 15 amino acids. Per germline, CDR1 SGHTS and CDR2 YDEGEE. In DNA, the CDR3 is TGTGCCAGCACCTTGGGGGGCGCGAACACCGGGGAGCTGTTTTTT. This gives the protein CASTLGGANTGELFF.